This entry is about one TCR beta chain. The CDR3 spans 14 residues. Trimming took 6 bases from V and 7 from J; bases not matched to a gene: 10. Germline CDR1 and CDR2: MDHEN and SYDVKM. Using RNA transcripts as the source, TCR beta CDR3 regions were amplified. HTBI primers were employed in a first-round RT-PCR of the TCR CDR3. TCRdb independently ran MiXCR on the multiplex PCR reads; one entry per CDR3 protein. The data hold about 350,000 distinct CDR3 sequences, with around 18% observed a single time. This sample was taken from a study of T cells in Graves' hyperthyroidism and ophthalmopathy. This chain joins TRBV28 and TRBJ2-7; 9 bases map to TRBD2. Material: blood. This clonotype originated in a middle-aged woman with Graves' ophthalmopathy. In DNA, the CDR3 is TGTGCCAGCAGGGGGCTAGCGGGACGTGGGGAGCAGTACTTC. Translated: CASRGLAGRGEQYF.